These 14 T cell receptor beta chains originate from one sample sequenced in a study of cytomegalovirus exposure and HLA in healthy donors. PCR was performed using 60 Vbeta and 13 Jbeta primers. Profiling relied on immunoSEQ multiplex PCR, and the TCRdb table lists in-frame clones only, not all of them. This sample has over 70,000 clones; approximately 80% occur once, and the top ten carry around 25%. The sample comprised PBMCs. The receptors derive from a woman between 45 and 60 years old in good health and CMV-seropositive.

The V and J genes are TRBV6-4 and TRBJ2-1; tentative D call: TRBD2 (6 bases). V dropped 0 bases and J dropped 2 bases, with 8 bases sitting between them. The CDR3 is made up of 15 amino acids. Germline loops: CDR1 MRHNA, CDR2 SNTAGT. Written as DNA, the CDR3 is TGTGCCAGCAGTGACTCCGGGGGACCCTACAATGAGCAGTTCTTC. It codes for CASSDSGGPYNEQFF.

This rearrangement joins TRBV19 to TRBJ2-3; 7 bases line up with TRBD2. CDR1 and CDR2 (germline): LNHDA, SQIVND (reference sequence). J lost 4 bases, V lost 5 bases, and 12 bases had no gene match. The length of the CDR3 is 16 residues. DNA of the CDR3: TGTGCCAGTAGTGCCCCGGGGCGGGAGAGGGCAGATACGCAGTATTTT. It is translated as CASSAPGRERADTQYF. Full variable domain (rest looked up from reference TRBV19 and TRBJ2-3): DGGITQSPKYLFRKEGQNVTLSCEQNLNHDAMYWYRQDPGQGLRLIYYSQIVNDFQKGDIAEGYSVSREKKESFPLTVTSAQKNPTAFYLCASSAPGRERADTQYFGPGTRLTVL.

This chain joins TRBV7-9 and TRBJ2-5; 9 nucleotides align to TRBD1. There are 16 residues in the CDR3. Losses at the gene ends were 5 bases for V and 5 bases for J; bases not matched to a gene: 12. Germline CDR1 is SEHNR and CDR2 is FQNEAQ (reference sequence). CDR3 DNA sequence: TGTGCCAGCAGCCCCCTGGGTACAGGGGGCTTGGAGACCCAGTACTTC. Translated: CASSPLGTGGLETQYF.

In nucleotides, the CDR3 is TGTGCCAGCAGCAAAGAAAGGGGGCCGATTAATGAAAAACTGTTTTTT. Protein sequence: CASSKERGPINEKLFF. This rearrangement joins TRBV21-1 to TRBJ1-4; the table names TRBD1, a call not compared with the DNA. TRBV21-1 is marked as a pseudogene. The CDR3 covers 16 residues.

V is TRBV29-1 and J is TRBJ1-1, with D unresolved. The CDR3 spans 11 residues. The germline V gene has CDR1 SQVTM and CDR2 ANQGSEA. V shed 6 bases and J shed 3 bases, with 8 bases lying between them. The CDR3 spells CSVLRDTEAFF. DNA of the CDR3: TGCAGCGTCCTCCGCGACACTGAAGCTTTCTTT. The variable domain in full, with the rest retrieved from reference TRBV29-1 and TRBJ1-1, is SAVISQKPSRDICQRGTSLTIQCQVDSQVTMMFWYRQQPGQSLTLIATANQGSEATYESGFVIDKFPISRPNLTFSTLTVSNMSPEDSSIYLCSVLRDTEAFFGQGTRLTVV.

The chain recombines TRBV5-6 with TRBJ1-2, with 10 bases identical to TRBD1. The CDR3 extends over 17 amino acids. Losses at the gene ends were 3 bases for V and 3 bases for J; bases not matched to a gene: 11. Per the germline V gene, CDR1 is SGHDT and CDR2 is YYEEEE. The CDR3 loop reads CASSSPGQGIGDYGYTF. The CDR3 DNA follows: TGTGCCAGCAGCTCACCGGGACAGGGGATTGGTGACTATGGCTACACCTTC.

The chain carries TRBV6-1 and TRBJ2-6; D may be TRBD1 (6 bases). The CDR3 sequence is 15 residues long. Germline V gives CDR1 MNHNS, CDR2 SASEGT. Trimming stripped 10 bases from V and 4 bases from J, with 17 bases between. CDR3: CATLQGSAGANVLTF. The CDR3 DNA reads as TGTGCCACCCTACAGGGAAGCGCCGGGGCCAACGTCCTGACTTTC.

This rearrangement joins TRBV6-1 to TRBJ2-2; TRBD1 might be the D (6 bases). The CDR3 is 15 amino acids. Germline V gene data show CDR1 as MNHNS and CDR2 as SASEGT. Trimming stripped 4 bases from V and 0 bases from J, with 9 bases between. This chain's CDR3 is CASSVQGSNTGELFF. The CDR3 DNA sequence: TGTGCCAGCAGTGTCCAGGGGTCGAACACCGGGGAGCTGTTTTTT.

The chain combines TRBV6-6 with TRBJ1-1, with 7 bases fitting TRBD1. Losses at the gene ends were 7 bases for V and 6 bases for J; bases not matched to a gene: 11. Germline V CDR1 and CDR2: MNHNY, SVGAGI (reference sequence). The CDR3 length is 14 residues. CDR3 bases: TGTGCCAGCAACGGGACAAAGGGGGCGTCTGAAGCTTTCTTT. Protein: CASNGTKGASEAFF.

The CDR3 protein is CASSPGLAGGSEQFF. The CDR3 DNA sequence: TGCGCCAGCAGCCCGGGACTAGCGGGGGGGAGTGAGCAGTTCTTC. The chain links TRBV5-1 to TRBJ2-1, with 16 bases aligning to TRBD2. This CDR3 spans 15 amino acids. Germline V gene sequence: CDR1 SGHRS, CDR2 YFSETQ. The trim removed 4 bases at V and 9 bases at J, leaving 4 bases unmatched.

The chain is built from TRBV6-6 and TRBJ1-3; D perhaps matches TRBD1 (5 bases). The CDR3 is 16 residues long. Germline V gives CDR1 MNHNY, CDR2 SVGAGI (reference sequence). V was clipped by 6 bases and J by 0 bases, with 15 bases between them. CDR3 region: CASSPYQGNSGNTIYF. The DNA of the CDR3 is TGTGCCAGCAGCCCATACCAGGGTAACTCTGGAAACACCATATATTTT.

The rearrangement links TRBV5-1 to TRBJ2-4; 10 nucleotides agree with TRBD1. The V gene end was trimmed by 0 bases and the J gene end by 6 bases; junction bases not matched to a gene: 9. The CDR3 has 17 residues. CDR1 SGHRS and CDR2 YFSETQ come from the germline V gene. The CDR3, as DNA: TGCGCCAGCAGCTTGGGATACGGACAGGGGGGTGGAAACATTCAGTACTTC. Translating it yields CASSLGYGQGGGNIQYF.

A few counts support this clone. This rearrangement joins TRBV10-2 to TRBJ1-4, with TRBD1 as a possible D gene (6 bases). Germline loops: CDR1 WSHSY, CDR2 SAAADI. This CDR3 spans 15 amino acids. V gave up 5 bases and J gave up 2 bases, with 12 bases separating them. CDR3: CASSLGGGTNEKLFF. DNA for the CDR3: TGCGCCAGCAGTCTCGGGGGGGGCACTAATGAAAAACTGTTTTTT.

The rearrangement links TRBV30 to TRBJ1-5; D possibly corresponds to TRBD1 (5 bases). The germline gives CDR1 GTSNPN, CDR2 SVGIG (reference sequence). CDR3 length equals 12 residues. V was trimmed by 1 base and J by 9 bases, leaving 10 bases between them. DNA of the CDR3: TGTGCCTGGAGTGAGCTCGGGGGGCCCCAGCATTTT. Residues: CAWSELGGPQHF.